These 11 T cell receptor beta chains came from one sample sequenced in a study of T cell repertoires in cytomegalovirus infection. TCRdb called the reads again in MiXCR, with one record for every CDR3 protein. The table has hundreds of thousands of distinct CDR3 sequences, about 24% seen once. What was sequenced was CD8+ T cells from PBMCs. The receptors shown here come from a human donor in good health (CMV status not recorded). Some clones in this sample may be carry-over from other donors' samples.

This clonotype was detected once. Possible read error: a much larger clone is one base away. This rearrangement joins TRBV7-6 to TRBJ2-3; 12 bases are a match to TRBD2. The CDR3 contains 15 residues. Germline V gene lookup returns CDR1 SGHVS and CDR2 FNYEAQ. J was trimmed by 5 bases and V by 6 bases; bases with no gene match: 6. As DNA, the CDR3 is TGTGCCAGCAGGCGACTAGCGGGGGTGGTAGATACGCAGTATTTT. It codes for CASRRLAGVVDTQYF.

The chain links TRBV6-2 or TRBV6-3 to TRBJ2-2; TRBD1 agrees at 10 bases. Trimming took 10 bases from V and 3 from J; bases not matched to a gene: 11. Germline-derived CDR1 and CDR2 are MNHEY and SVGEGT. This CDR3 contains 16 residues. As DNA, the CDR3 is TGTGCCACCCATTCCGGGACAGGGGCTGACACCGGGGAGCTGTTTTTT. Translated: CATHSGTGADTGELFF.

Only a few counts were recorded for this clonotype. For the CDR3, the DNA is TGTGCCAGCAGCCCCGACAGGATGAAAGAGACCCAGTACTTC. Amino acids: CASSPDRMKETQYF. The V gene is TRBV7-3, the J gene TRBJ2-5; tentatively, D is TRBD1 (6 bases). CDR1 is SGHTA, CDR2 FQGTGA, per germline. CDR3 size: 14 residues. Trimming took off 5 bases at V and 3 bases at J, with 13 bases between the two ends.

J is TRBJ2-1 and V is TRBV19; weak D call: TRBD1 (6 bases). CDR3 length equals 15 residues. From germline, CDR1 is LNHDA and CDR2 SQIVND (reference sequence). V shed 3 bases and J shed 3 bases, with 12 bases lying between them. The CDR3 loop reads CASSITGSGYNEQFF. For the CDR3, the DNA is TGTGCCAGTAGTATTACAGGGTCAGGCTACAATGAGCAGTTCTTC. The whole variable domain, filled in from reference TRBV19 and TRBJ2-1, reads DGGITQSPKYLFRKEGQNVTLSCEQNLNHDAMYWYRQDPGQGLRLIYYSQIVNDFQKGDIAEGYSVSREKKESFPLTVTSAQKNPTAFYLCASSITGSGYNEQFFGPGTRLTVL.

This clonotype was counted a few times. This chain connects TRBV4-3 to TRBJ1-2, with D hard to call. Trimming removed 0 bases from V and 4 bases from J, with 9 bases in between. From germline, CDR1 is LGHNA and CDR2 YSLEER. CDR3 length: 14 residues. The CDR3 DNA reads as TGCGCCAGCAGCCAAGAATCCAGGCTCTATGGCTACACCTTC. Its protein is CASSQESRLYGYTF.

This clonotype occurred many times. The chain has TRBV6-1 and TRBJ1-1; D may be TRBD1 (5 bases). The CDR3 length is 14 residues. With 6 bases removed from V and 5 bases from J, the gap between germline ends came to 16 bases. The V gene's germline CDR1 is MNHNS and CDR2 SASEGT. CDR3 bases: TGTGCCAGCAGCACTCCCGGGGGGAGAACTGAAGCTTTCTTT. Translating it yields CASSTPGGRTEAFF.

This clonotype was detected only a few times. V gene TRBV28 combines with J gene TRBJ2-2; maybe TRBD2 (6 bases). There are 16 residues in the CDR3. Trimming took 4 bases from V and 0 from J, leaving 12 bases between them. CDR1 is MDHEN, CDR2 SYDVKM, per germline. The CDR3 DNA reads TGTGCCAGCAGTTCCCGTACTAGCCCGAACACCGGGGAGCTGTTTTTT. Translating it yields CASSSRTSPNTGELFF.

This chain connects TRBV12-3 or TRBV12-4 to TRBJ2-2; maybe TRBD2 (5 bases). CDR3 length: 15 residues. Trimming left V 3 bases short and J 1 base short, with 9 bases between. The CDR3 sequence: CASSLTGLNTGELFF. The CDR3 region has the DNA TGTGCCAGCAGTTTGACGGGGTTGAACACCGGGGAGCTGTTTTTT.

This clonotype was counted at least ten times. The rearrangement links TRBV7-6 to TRBJ2-3; D may be TRBD1 or TRBD2 (5 bases each). V was clipped by 5 bases and J by 4 bases, with 16 bases between them. CDR1 and CDR2 from the germline V gene are SGHVS and FNYEAQ. The CDR3 loop spans 15 amino acids. Here the CDR3 DNA reads TGTGCCAGCAGCCCTCGGGGCTCAACGGCAGATACGCAGTATTTT. Translating it yields CASSPRGSTADTQYF.

The chain couples TRBV6-2 or TRBV6-3 to TRBJ2-2, with 8 bases aligning to TRBD1. The CDR3 runs 16 residues. The germline gives CDR1 MNHEY, CDR2 SVGEGT. J was trimmed by 4 bases and V by 2 bases; bases with no gene match: 6. The chain's CDR3 is CASSYERTGFTGELFF. The CDR3 DNA reads as TGTGCCAGCAGTTACGAGCGGACAGGGTTCACCGGGGAGCTGTTTTTT.

V is TRBV5-6 and J is TRBJ1-1, with D hard to call. The CDR3 has 12 residues. The ends were cut back, 2 bases at V and 6 bases at J, with 8 bases in the middle. Germline V CDR1 and CDR2: SGHDT, YYEEEE. CDR3 sequence reads: CASSFQAAEAFF. The CDR3 nucleotides read TGTGCCAGCAGCTTTCAGGCGGCTGAAGCTTTCTTT.